The 19 T cell receptor beta chains below all came from one sample that was sequenced in a study of blood T cell repertoires in COVID-19 (dated by TCRdb to 2018 to 2021). The library was built by means of the immunoSEQ multiplex PCR assay. TCRdb took over this immuneACCESS table, retaining in-frame rearrangements with V and J assigned. Such tables are incomplete; in checked studies, under half of the missing clones stem from an unresolved V gene, and the remainder is unexplained. The sample has roughly 340,000 clones on record, 75% to 90% of them singletons. Approximately 1% of the sample is held by the ten biggest clonotypes. The specimen was PBMCs or T cells enriched from blood (not recorded which). These receptors were collected from a man younger than 35 who had recovered from COVID-19.

This rearrangement joins TRBV29-1 to TRBJ2-7; possibly TRBD1 for D (6 bases). The CDR3 spans 14 residues. The germline V gene has CDR1 SQVTM and CDR2 ANQGSEA. V shed 5 bases and J shed 3 bases, with 17 bases lying between them. CDR3 sequence: CSVPSADRLYEQYF. The CDR3 DNA follows: TGCAGCGTTCCCTCGGCGGACAGACTCTACGAGCAGTACTTC.

The gene calls are TRBV28 and TRBJ1-3; no clear D gene. This CDR3 is 14 amino acids long. V shed 3 bases and J shed 3 bases, with 9 bases lying between them. Germline V gene lookup returns CDR1 MDHEN and CDR2 SYDVKM. Here the CDR3 DNA reads TGTGCCAGCAGTTTCGGGGTGAATGGAAACACCATATATTTT. Translated: CASSFGVNGNTIYF.

The V call is TRBV21-1, the J call TRBJ2-7; TRBD2, the table's D call, was not compared with the DNA. TRBV21-1 is assigned pseudogene status. This CDR3 is 16 amino acids long. The CDR3 bases are TGTGCCAGCAGCAAAGGCGGTAGCGGGAGATCCTACGAGCAGTACTTC. This sequence encodes CASSKGGSGRSYEQYF.

This clone was picked up a small number of times. The rearrangement joins TRBV6-5 to TRBJ1-2; D is perhaps TRBD1 (5 bases). Trimming stripped 4 bases from V and 2 bases from J, with 11 bases between. The CDR3 is 14 residues long. Germline CDR1 MNHEY, CDR2 SVGAGI. The CDR3 loop is CASSSWGVNYGYTF. CDR3 bases: TGTGCCAGCAGTTCTTGGGGGGTGAACTATGGCTACACCTTC.

The CDR3 loop is CASSQDRAGEASYEQYF. The CDR3 DNA reads TGCGCCAGCAGCCAAGATCGAGCAGGGGAAGCCTCCTACGAGCAGTACTTC. The rearrangement uses TRBV4-1 and TRBJ2-7, with D maybe TRBD1 (6 bases). From germline, CDR1 is MGHRA and CDR2 YSYEKL. Trimming left V 0 bases short and J 0 bases short, with 15 bases between. This CDR3 contains 17 residues.

The rearrangement uses TRBV24-1 and TRBJ2-2, with a possible D match to TRBD1 (5 bases). Germline V gene sequence: CDR1 KGHDR, CDR2 SFDVKD. This CDR3 is 15 amino acids long. V was clipped by 4 bases and J by 6 bases, with 14 bases between them. In DNA form, the CDR3 reads TGTGCCACCAGTGAGGGTAGCAGCAGGGCCGGGGAGCTGTTTTTT. Its protein is CATSEGSSRAGELFF.

The chain links TRBV7-8 to TRBJ2-5; TRBD1 matches 7 bases. Germline V gene lookup returns CDR1 SGHVS and CDR2 FQNEAQ. The CDR3 is made up of 16 amino acids. V trimming: 8 bases; J trimming: 6 bases; junction bases outside the gene matches: 18. The CDR3 DNA reads TGTGCCAGCCAACTGCGTAGGACAGGCAGCAAGAAGACCCAGTACTTC. It specifies CASQLRRTGSKKTQYF.

In DNA, the CDR3 is TGTGCCAGCAGCCTAAAAGGGGGGGGCTGGGGGAACACTGAAGCTTTCTTT. Translated, it gives CASSLKGGGWGNTEAFF. The chain has TRBV3-1 (or the pseudogene TRBV3-2) and TRBJ1-1, with D perhaps matching TRBD1 (6 bases). The CDR3 consists of 17 residues. V dropped 4 bases and J dropped 1 base, with 19 bases sitting between them. Looked up from germline, CDR1 is LGHDT and CDR2 is YNNKEL (reference sequence).

The chain combines TRBV5-1 with TRBJ2-7; no clear D gene. With 0 bases removed from V and 1 base from J, the gap between germline ends came to 11 bases. Germline lookup yields CDR1 SGHRS and CDR2 YFSETQ. The CDR3 runs 15 residues. The CDR3 reads CASSLEERPSYEQYF. In DNA form, the CDR3 reads TGCGCCAGCAGCTTGGAGGAGCGCCCTTCCTACGAGCAGTACTTC.

The J gene is TRBJ1-3, the V gene TRBV5-5; TRBD1 matches 7 bases. Germline loops: CDR1 SGHKS, CDR2 YYEKEE (reference sequence). Trimming took 0 bases from V and 0 from J; bases not matched to a gene: 12. The CDR3 runs 19 residues. The CDR3 here is CASSLGRTGRLSSGNTIYF. DNA for the CDR3: TGTGCCAGCAGCTTGGGTAGGACAGGTCGCTTAAGCTCTGGAAACACCATATATTTT.

The chain recombines TRBV30 with TRBJ1-1; 7 nucleotides agree with TRBD1. Germline V gene sequence: CDR1 GTSNPN, CDR2 SVGIG (reference sequence). The CDR3 spans 16 residues. Losses at the gene ends were 1 base for V and 0 bases for J; bases not matched to a gene: 8. CDR3 sequence reads: CAWSGGDRSMNTEAFF. As DNA, the CDR3 is TGTGCCTGGAGTGGAGGGGACAGAAGCATGAACACTGAAGCTTTCTTT.

J is TRBJ1-2 and V is TRBV5-1; D is perhaps TRBD1 (6 bases). Trimming took 2 bases from V and 4 from J, leaving 12 bases between them. Germline CDR1 SGHRS, CDR2 YFSETQ. This CDR3 has 14 residues. Here the CDR3 DNA reads TGCGCCAGCAGCTTACAGGGCTACGGCTATGGCTACACCTTC. This gives the protein CASSLQGYGYGYTF.

The rearrangement uses TRBV9 and TRBJ2-3; TRBD2 matches 7 bases. This CDR3 has 16 amino acids. Trimming took 2 bases from V and 2 from J; bases not matched to a gene: 8. Germline-derived CDR1 and CDR2 are SGDLS and YYNGEE. The CDR3 DNA sequence: TGTGCCAGCAGCGTTACCGGGACTACCCACACAGATACGCAGTATTTT. Translation: CASSVTGTTHTDTQYF.

To note about this clone: Other DNA sequences in this specimen translate into the identical CDR3. The V gene is TRBV27, the J gene TRBJ1-4; tentative D call: TRBD1 (5 bases). CDR3 length equals 14 residues. Trimming pared 3 bases from V and 7 bases from J, leaving 12 bases between. CDR1 and CDR2 (germline): MNHEY, SMNVEV (reference sequence). The CDR3 sequence is CASSFSGGSEKLFF. Here the CDR3 DNA reads TGTGCCAGCAGTTTCTCGGGGGGGAGTGAAAAACTGTTTTTT. Based on the CDR3 plus reference TRBV27 and TRBJ1-4, the full variable domain is EAQVTQNPRYLITVTGKKLTVTCSQNMNHEYMSWYRQDPGLGLRQIYYSMNVEVTDKGDVPEGYKVSRKEKRNFPLILESPSPNQTSLYFCASSFSGGSEKLFFGSGTQLSVL.

This CDR3 is CASSFSTGLAGYTF. Written as DNA, the CDR3 is TGTGCCAGCAGCTTCTCGACAGGGTTGGCTGGCTACACCTTC. V is TRBV7-9 and J is TRBJ1-2; 7 nucleotides agree with TRBD1. Trimming took 3 bases from V and 7 from J; bases not matched to a gene: 8. The CDR3 consists of 14 residues. Per germline, CDR1 SEHNR and CDR2 FQNEAQ (reference sequence).

On this clone itself: The sample holds other DNA sequences that translate to the same CDR3. V is TRBV5-1 and J is TRBJ1-5; possibly TRBD1 for D (6 bases). This CDR3 contains 14 residues. V lost 0 bases and J lost 5, with 9 bases in between. Germline V CDR1 and CDR2: SGHRS, YFSETQ. Written as DNA, the CDR3 is TGCGCCAGCAGCTTGGGGGGGCAAGATCAGCCCCAGCATTTT. It codes for CASSLGGQDQPQHF.

This chain uses TRBV27 with TRBJ2-4; TRBD1 is a possible D gene (5 bases). Germline CDR1 reads MNHEY; CDR2 reads SMNVEV (reference sequence). This CDR3 region has 17 residues. V lost 3 bases to trimming and J lost 0 bases, with 15 bases between them. This CDR3 is CASSLTSTGLAKNIQYF. Written as DNA, the CDR3 is TGTGCCAGCAGTTTGACCTCCACAGGCTTAGCCAAAAACATTCAGTACTTC.

The table lists this clone with a count of one. The chain joins TRBV6-5 to TRBJ2-7, with TRBD2 matching 9 bases. The germline V gene encodes CDR1 MNHEY and CDR2 SVGAGI. The CDR3 has 15 residues. J gave up 0 bases and V 4 bases, and 4 bases lay outside the gene matches. CDR3 residues: CASSSSGTHSYEQYF. The CDR3 bases are TGTGCCAGCAGTTCTAGCGGGACCCACTCCTACGAGCAGTACTTC.

This chain links TRBV24-1 with TRBJ2-1; 14 nucleotides agree with TRBD2. Germline CDR1 reads KGHDR; CDR2 reads SFDVKD. The length of the CDR3 is 16 residues. The trim removed 0 bases at V and 7 bases at J, leaving 1 base unmatched. DNA of the CDR3: TGTGCCACCAGTGATTTGCGACTAGCGGGAGGGAATGAGCAGTTCTTC. Its protein product is CATSDLRLAGGNEQFF.